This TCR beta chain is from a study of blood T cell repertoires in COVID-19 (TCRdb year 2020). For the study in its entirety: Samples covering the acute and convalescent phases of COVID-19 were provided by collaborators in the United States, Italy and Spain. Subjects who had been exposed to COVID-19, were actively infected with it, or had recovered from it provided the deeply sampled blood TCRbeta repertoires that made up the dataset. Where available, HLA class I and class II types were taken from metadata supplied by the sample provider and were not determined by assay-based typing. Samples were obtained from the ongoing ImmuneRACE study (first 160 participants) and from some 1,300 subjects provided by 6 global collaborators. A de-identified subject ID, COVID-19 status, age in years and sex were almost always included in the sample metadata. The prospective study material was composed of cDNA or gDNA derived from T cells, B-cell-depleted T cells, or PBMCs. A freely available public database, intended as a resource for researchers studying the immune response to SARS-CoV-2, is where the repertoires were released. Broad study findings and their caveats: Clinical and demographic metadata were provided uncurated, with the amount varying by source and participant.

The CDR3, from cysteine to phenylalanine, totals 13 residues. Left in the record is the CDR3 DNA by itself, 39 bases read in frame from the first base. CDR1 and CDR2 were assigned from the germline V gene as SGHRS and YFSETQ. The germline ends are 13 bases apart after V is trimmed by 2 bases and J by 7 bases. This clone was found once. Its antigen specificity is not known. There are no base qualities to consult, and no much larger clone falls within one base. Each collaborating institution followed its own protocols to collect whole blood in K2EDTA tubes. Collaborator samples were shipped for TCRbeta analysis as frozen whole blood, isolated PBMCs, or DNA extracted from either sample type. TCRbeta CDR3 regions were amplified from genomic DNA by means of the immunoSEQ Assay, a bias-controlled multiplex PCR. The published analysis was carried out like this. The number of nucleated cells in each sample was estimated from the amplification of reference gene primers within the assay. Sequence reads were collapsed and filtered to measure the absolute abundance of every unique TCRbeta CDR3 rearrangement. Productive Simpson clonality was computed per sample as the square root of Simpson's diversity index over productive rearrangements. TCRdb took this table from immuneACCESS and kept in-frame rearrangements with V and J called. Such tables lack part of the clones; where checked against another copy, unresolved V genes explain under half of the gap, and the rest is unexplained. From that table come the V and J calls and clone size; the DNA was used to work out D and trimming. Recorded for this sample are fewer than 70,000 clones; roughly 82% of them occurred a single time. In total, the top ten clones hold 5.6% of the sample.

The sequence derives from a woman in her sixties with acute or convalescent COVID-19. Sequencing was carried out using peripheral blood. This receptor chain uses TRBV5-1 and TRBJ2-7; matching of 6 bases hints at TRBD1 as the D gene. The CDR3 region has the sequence CASSFQGGEEQYF. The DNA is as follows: TGCGCCAGCAGCTTCCAAGGGGGTGAAGAGCAGTACTTC. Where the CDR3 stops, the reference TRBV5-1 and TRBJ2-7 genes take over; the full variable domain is KAGVTQTPRYLIKTRGQQVTLSCSPISGHRSVSWYQQTPGQGLQFLFEYFSETQRNKGNFPGRFSGRQFSNSRSEMNVSTLELGDSALYLCASSFQGGEEQYFGPGTRLTVT.